This T cell receptor beta chain was recovered during a study of shared clonotypes between healthy human individuals. Notes on this clone: The antigen is undetermined.

None of the donors, who were healthy HIV-negative adults, had recently had acute infections or vaccinations. For genomic DNA, unsorted samples relied on about 90 million PBMCs. The CDR3 totals 16 residues. J gave up 4 bases and V 1 base, and 6 bases lay outside the gene matches. Looked up from germline, CDR1 is SGHRS and CDR2 is YFSETQ. General study points: Enrolling few donors narrowed the genetic and exposure-history diversity that was represented.

Unsorted PBMC DNA went through sequencing on ten immunoSEQ deep assay plates. The table came from immunoSEQ multiplex PCR; TCRdb's copy has only in-frame clones and leaves some out. The repertoire includes over 400,000 clones, over 75% of them detected once, and about 12% sits in the top ten. Sequenced material: PBMCs. The receptor's source is a woman aged 35 to 49 in good health. Some clones in this sample may be carry-over from other donors' samples. The chain carries TRBV5-1 and TRBJ2-2; 8 bases line up with TRBD2. As DNA, the CDR3 is TGCGCCAGCAGCTTGACTAGCGGAGGGGGCACCGGGGAGCTGTTTTTT. Amino acids: CASSLTSGGGTGELFF.